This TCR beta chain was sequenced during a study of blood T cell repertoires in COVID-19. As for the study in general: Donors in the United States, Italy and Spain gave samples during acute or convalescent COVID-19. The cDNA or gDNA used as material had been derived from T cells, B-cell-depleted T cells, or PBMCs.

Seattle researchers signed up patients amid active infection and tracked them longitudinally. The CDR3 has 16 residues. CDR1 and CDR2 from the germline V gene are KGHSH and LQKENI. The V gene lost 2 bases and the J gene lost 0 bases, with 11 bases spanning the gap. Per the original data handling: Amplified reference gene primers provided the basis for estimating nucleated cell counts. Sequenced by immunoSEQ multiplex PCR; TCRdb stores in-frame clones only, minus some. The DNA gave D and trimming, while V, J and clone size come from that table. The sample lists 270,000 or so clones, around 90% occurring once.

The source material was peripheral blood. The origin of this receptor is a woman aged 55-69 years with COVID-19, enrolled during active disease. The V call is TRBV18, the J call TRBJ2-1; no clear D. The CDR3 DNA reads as TGTGCCAGCTCACCATCGCTGTTGAGCTCCTACAATGAGCAGTTCTTC. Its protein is CASSPSLLSSYNEQFF.